The clone carrying this TCR beta chain has more than one count but fewer than ten. The antigen is not known. This CDR3 contains 12 residues. Germline V CDR1 and CDR2: SGHRS, YFSETQ. The V gene lost 5 bases and the J gene lost 3 bases, with 9 bases spanning the gap. This entry comes from a study of CD8 T cells in ankylosing spondylitis. Study results and limitations: A motif of eight highly homologous TCR beta variants was seen as apparently characteristic of ankylosing spondylitis blood. Past studies reported some motif variants in reactive arthritis synovial fluid and blood. Significant enrichment of disease-linked clones was reportedly seen in matched ankylosing spondylitis synovial fluid.

5'-RACE, quantitative and with molecular barcodes, yielded the TCR beta libraries. A single record per CDR3 protein comes from TCRdb applying MiXCR to the 5' RACE reads. The table includes some 270,000 distinct CDR3 sequences, roughly 32% detected once. This chain connects TRBV5-1 to TRBJ2-7; D is unresolved. The receptor was isolated from a male donor with ankylosing spondylitis or in good health (not recorded which). Sequenced material: blood, either unsorted or a sorted T cell fraction (not recorded which). The CDR3 loop reads CASRDELYEQYF. Here the CDR3 DNA reads TGCGCCAGCAGGGACGAACTCTACGAGCAGTACTTC.